One sample yielded the 6 T cell receptor beta chains listed below, sequenced in a study of blood T cell repertoires in COVID-19. Produced via immunoSEQ multiplex PCR; TCRdb's table is partial and in-frame only. Counted here are around 220,000 clones, less than 90% occurring once; the ten biggest clones make up 5.5% to 7.5%. Sequencing was carried out using PBMCs or T cells enriched from blood (not recorded which). These receptors were collected from a woman aged 40 to 50 who had recovered from COVID-19.

The CDR3 bases are TGTGCCAGCAGCACCCGGGGACTAGCGGACTACGAGCAGTACTTC. Translation gives CASSTRGLADYEQYF. The chain employs TRBV3-1 (or the pseudogene TRBV3-2) and TRBJ2-7; 11 positions agree with TRBD2. V shed 5 bases, J shed 3 bases, and the junction held 6 bases outside the gene matches. This CDR3 comprises 15 residues. CDR1 and CDR2 (germline): LGHDT, YNNKEL (reference sequence).

The chain has TRBV5-4 and TRBJ1-1; D is unresolved. Germline CDR1 SGHNT, CDR2 YYREEE (reference sequence). The CDR3 is 13 amino acids. V was shortened by 0 bases and J by 10 bases, with 13 bases between the two germline ends. The CDR3 is CASSLGAREGAFF. In nucleotides, the CDR3 is TGTGCCAGCAGCTTGGGGGCCCGAGAGGGAGCTTTCTTT.

The gene calls are TRBV19 and TRBJ1-1; 7 nucleotides agree with TRBD1. CDR1 and CDR2 (germline): LNHDA, SQIVND (reference sequence). The CDR3 covers 15 residues. Losses at the gene ends were 7 bases for V and 4 bases for J; bases not matched to a gene: 12. The CDR3 sequence is CASTKDRQMITEAFF. In DNA, the CDR3 is TGTGCCAGTACCAAGGACAGGCAAATGATCACTGAAGCTTTCTTT.

The chain uses TRBV24-1 and TRBJ2-5; 7 nucleotides agree with TRBD2. The J segment lost 5 bases and the V segment lost 7 bases, leaving 9 bases of the junction unmatched. The CDR3 runs to 14 residues. Per germline, CDR1 KGHDR and CDR2 SFDVKD. CDR3 DNA: TGTGCCACCAGCCCATCGCGGGGGTCGGAGACCCAGTACTTC. Translation gives CATSPSRGSETQYF.

The rearrangement joins TRBV5-4 to TRBJ2-1; D uncertain. Per the germline V gene, CDR1 is SGHNT and CDR2 is YYREEE (reference sequence). CDR3 length: 14 residues. Trimming removed 4 bases from V and 5 bases from J, with 13 bases in between. CDR3 loop: CASSPIVPNNEQFF. DNA for the CDR3: TGTGCCAGCAGCCCGATTGTTCCTAACAATGAGCAGTTCTTC.

The chain links TRBV7-8 to TRBJ2-3, with TRBD2 identical over 10 bases. Losses at the gene ends were 1 base for V and 4 bases for J; bases not matched to a gene: 11. This CDR3 contains 18 residues. Germline CDR1 is SGHVS and CDR2 is FQNEAQ. In DNA form, the CDR3 reads TGTGCCAGCAGCTTAGTATGGGTAGCGGGAGGTATTGCAGATACGCAGTATTTT. Translation: CASSLVWVAGGIADTQYF. Together with reference TRBV7-8 and TRBJ2-3, the CDR3 gives the full variable domain: GAGVSQSPRYKVAKRGQDVALRCDPISGHVSLFWYQQALGQGPEFLTYFQNEAQLDKSGLPSDRFFAERPEGSVSTLKIQRTQQEDSAVYLCASSLVWVAGGIADTQYFGPGTRLTVL.